The next 24 T cell receptor beta chains were all read from a single sample in a study of regulatory T cells in long-lasting Graves disease. Indicated time point: newly diagnosed GD, antithyroid drugs for less than 3 months. TCR sequences were obtained from RNA taken from PBMCs. The TCR beta library used iRepertoire HTBI primers with Arm-PCR amplification of CDR3. TCRdb reprocessed the multiplex PCR reads via MiXCR and lists one record per CDR3 protein. The sample records about 440,000 distinct CDR3 sequences, about 16% being singletons. This same sample was also part of a study on T cells in Graves' hyperthyroidism and ophthalmopathy.

The sample was peripheral blood mononuclear cells (PBMCs), taken at new diagnosis, from a patient treated with antithyroid drugs. These receptors came from a woman aged 25 to 39 with Graves disease.

This clonotype has ten or more counts. The chain uses TRBV12-3 or TRBV12-4 and TRBJ2-1, with 11 bases lining up with TRBD2. The CDR3 sequence is 18 residues long. J was trimmed by 7 bases and V by 8 bases; bases with no gene match: 19. Written as DNA, the CDR3 is TGTGCCAGCGCCTCCGGAAACGGGGTGGGACTAGCGGCGAATGAGCAGTTCTTC. Translating gives CASASGNGVGLAANEQFF.

Regarding this clonotype: The junction does not match germline at one end; this may be a read error. J is TRBJ2-1 and V is TRBV7-9, with a tentative D call TRBD1 (5 bases). Germline V gene data show CDR1 as SEHNR and CDR2 as FQNEAQ (reference sequence). CDR3 length equals 14 residues. The CDR3 here is CACSLDTGNNEQFF. The CDR3, as DNA: TGTGCCTGCAGCTTAGACACAGGAAACAATGAGCAGTTCTTC.

This clonotype was counted ten times or more. The rearrangement links TRBV5-6 to TRBJ2-5; 7 bases line up with TRBD1. Germline V CDR1 and CDR2: SGHDT, YYEEEE. This CDR3 is 14 amino acids long. Trimming at V came to 0 bases and at J to 5 bases, leaving 4 bases not matched to a gene. The CDR3 here is CASSLESQGETQYF. The CDR3 DNA reads TGTGCCAGCAGCTTGGAATCACAGGGGGAGACCCAGTACTTC.

This clonotype was recorded at least ten times. The CDR3 nucleotides read TGTGCCAGCAGTTCGGACAGGAGAGATGTAGCTTTCTTT. It is translated as CASSSDRRDVAFF. The chain links TRBV12-3 or TRBV12-4 to TRBJ1-1; TRBD1 agrees at 7 bases. The CDR3 is made up of 13 amino acids. V lost 4 bases to trimming and J lost 10 bases; unmatched junction nucleotides: 9.

This clonotype was seen repeatedly, ten times or more. V is TRBV7-2 and J is TRBJ2-7; D is undetermined. Per the germline V gene, CDR1 is SGHTA and CDR2 is FQGNSA. V was trimmed by 5 bases and J by 1 base, leaving 9 bases between them. CDR3 length: 13 residues. The CDR3 protein is CASSQAVSYEQYF. The DNA of the CDR3 is TGTGCCAGCAGCCAGGCAGTATCCTACGAGCAGTACTTC.

This clonotype was seen repeatedly, ten times or more. This chain links TRBV3-1 with TRBJ1-1; D might be TRBD1 (6 bases). The CDR3 covers 15 residues. Germline loops: CDR1 LGHDT, CDR2 YNNKEL (reference sequence). Trimming took 0 bases from V and 5 from J, leaving 13 bases between them. This CDR3 is CASSQDPGDFTEAFF. CDR3 nucleotide sequence: TGTGCCAGCAGCCAAGACCCAGGGGATTTTACTGAAGCTTTCTTT.

This clonotype was detected many times. V is TRBV15 and J is TRBJ2-7; D could derive from TRBD1 or TRBD2 (5 bases each). The CDR3 runs to 15 residues. Germline assignment: CDR1 LNHNV and CDR2 YYDKDF (reference sequence). The germline V and J ends were trimmed by 0 bases and 3 bases, with 12 bases remaining between them. This chain's CDR3 is CATSRDGGPNYEQYF. CDR3 DNA sequence: TGTGCCACCAGCAGAGATGGGGGACCTAACTACGAGCAGTACTTC.

To note about this clonotype: Only one base separates this from a far larger clonotype, so it likely reflects a read error. CDR3 region: CASSLGLAGGRSSYNEQYF. Written as DNA, the CDR3 is TGTGCCAGCAGTTTGGGACTAGCGGGAGGCCGTAGCTCCTACAATGAGCAGTACTTC. The chain has TRBV28 and TRBJ2-5; TRBD2 aligns across 15 bases. This CDR3 spans 19 amino acids. Unmatched junction bases numbered 19, after V lost 3 bases and J lost 11 bases. Germline V gene data show CDR1 as MDHEN and CDR2 as SYDVKM.

The chain carries TRBV9 and TRBJ2-7; D uncertain. Germline V lookup: CDR1 SGDLS, CDR2 YYNGEE. V lost 4 bases and J lost 3, with 11 bases in between. The CDR3 is made up of 13 amino acids. For the CDR3, the DNA is TGTGCCAGCAGCCCACCGTGGAGCTACGAGCAGTACTTC. Encoded protein: CASSPPWSYEQYF.

This clonotype was counted many times. The chain couples TRBV3-1 to TRBJ2-7; 7 bases map to TRBD2. This CDR3 has 14 residues. Germline CDR1 is LGHDT and CDR2 is YNNKEL (reference sequence). J was trimmed by 4 bases and V by 5 bases; bases with no gene match: 8. The DNA of the CDR3 is TGTGCCAGCAGCTACGGACTAGGTCGTTACGAGCAGTACTTC. Protein sequence: CASSYGLGRYEQYF.

There are many counts of this clonotype. The chain has TRBV27 and TRBJ2-1, with 7 bases that match TRBD1. V gave up 7 bases and J gave up 8 bases; unmatched junction bases: 11. The length of the CDR3 is 14 residues. Germline CDR1 is MNHEY and CDR2 is SMNVEV (reference sequence). The CDR3 DNA sequence: TGTGCCAGCAACCAAAAGACAGGGTTCGATGAGCAGTTCTTC. It translates to CASNQKTGFDEQFF.

Many counts were recorded for this clonotype. V gene TRBV20-1 combines with J gene TRBJ2-4; perhaps TRBD2 as D (6 bases). The germline V and J ends were trimmed by 6 bases and 3 bases, with 15 bases remaining between them. The germline gives CDR1 DFQATT, CDR2 SNEGSKA (reference sequence). The CDR3 extends over 14 amino acids. CDR3 loop: CSAIYSGLKNIQYF. The CDR3 DNA reads TGCAGTGCAATCTATAGCGGCCTCAAAAACATTCAGTACTTC.

About this clonotype: With a far larger clone one base away, a read error is the likely cause. The chain links TRBV11-3 to TRBJ2-7, with D possibly being TRBD2 (6 bases). The CDR3 contains 14 residues. CDR1 SGHNT and CDR2 YENEEA come from the germline V gene. Trimming stripped 3 bases from V and 2 bases from J, with 11 bases between. The CDR3 nucleotides read TGTGCCAGCAGCTTGGAGGGTCGGACCTACGAGCAGTACTTC. Amino acids: CASSLEGRTYEQYF.

The rearrangement joins TRBV20-1 to TRBJ2-5, with TRBD2 identical over 8 bases. CDR1 and CDR2 from the germline V gene are DFQATT and SNEGSKA (reference sequence). Trimming at V came to 1 base and at J to 1 base, leaving 17 bases not matched to a gene. The CDR3 extends over 19 amino acids. CDR3 region: CSARVVTGVGGRPQETQYF. Here the CDR3 DNA reads TGCAGTGCTAGAGTCGTGACGGGGGTGGGCGGGAGGCCCCAAGAGACCCAGTACTTC.

Only a few counts were recorded for this clonotype. This rearrangement joins TRBV5-1 to TRBJ2-1, with TRBD2 matching 11 bases. The J call may be in error: the DNA end matches TRBJ2-5 better. Germline V gene sequence: CDR1 SGHRS, CDR2 YFSETQ. This CDR3 has 16 residues. The CDR3 region is CASSTRLAGSQETQYF. DNA for the CDR3: TGCGCCAGCAGCACCCGACTAGCGGGGAGTCAGGAGACCCAGTACTTC.

This clonotype was observed at least ten times. This chain links TRBV2 with TRBJ2-6; 8 bases line up with TRBD1. Germline-derived CDR1 and CDR2 are SNHLY and FYNNEI. This CDR3 is built from 18 residues. The V segment lost 8 bases and the J segment 0 bases; nucleotides outside the gene matches: 12. CDR3 nucleotides: TGTGCCAGCGGACCCGGACAGGGCCGGGCCTCTGGGGCCAACGTCCTGACTTTC. The encoded protein is CASGPGQGRASGANVLTF.

This clonotype was counted only a few times. This rearrangement joins TRBV2 to TRBJ2-7; unclear D gene. Between the trimmed V and J ends, which lost 6 bases and 0 bases, there was a span of 9 bases. CDR3 length: 13 residues. The germline CDR1 and CDR2 sequences are SNHLY and FYNNEI. The CDR3 is CASRPESSYEQYF. The CDR3, as DNA: TGTGCCAGCAGGCCGGAAAGCTCCTACGAGCAGTACTTC.

The rearrangement links TRBV24-1 to TRBJ1-5; 9 bases fit TRBD1. The germline CDR1 and CDR2 sequences are KGHDR and SFDVKD. The junction had 3 bases not matched to a gene; V was cut back by 3 bases and J by 4 bases. The length of the CDR3 is 15 residues. The CDR3 loop reads CATSDTGTGNQPQHF. The CDR3 region has the DNA TGTGCCACCAGTGATACCGGGACAGGGAATCAGCCCCAGCATTTT.

This clonotype was observed a few times. The rearrangement joins TRBV9 to TRBJ2-1; D gene uncertain. The CDR3 is 15 residues long. Germline V gene sequence: CDR1 SGDLS, CDR2 YYNGEE. The V gene lost 0 bases and the J gene lost 1 base, with 8 bases spanning the gap. The DNA for the CDR3 is TGTGCCAGCAGCGTAGACGGGCCGTCCTACAATGAGCAGTTCTTC. Translating gives CASSVDGPSYNEQFF.

This clonotype has only a few counts. This sequence joins TRBV7-6 and TRBJ2-1; D may be TRBD2 (5 bases). CDR1 is SGHVS, CDR2 FNYEAQ, per germline. Trimming removed 7 bases at V and 2 bases at J, with 15 bases between. The CDR3 extends over 15 amino acids. The CDR3 sequence is CASNRQSGAYNEQFF. DNA of the CDR3: TGTGCCAGCAACCGCCAGAGCGGAGCCTACAATGAGCAGTTCTTC.

The table lists this clonotype with a few counts. The chain links TRBV27 to TRBJ2-3, with TRBD2 matching 7 bases. Germline V CDR1 and CDR2: MNHEY, SMNVEV (reference sequence). The CDR3 has 15 amino acids. The J segment lost 6 bases and the V segment lost 8 bases, leaving 14 bases of the junction unmatched. CDR3 region: CASHRAGVLSDTQYF. As DNA, the CDR3 is TGTGCCAGCCACCGGGCGGGAGTCCTGTCGGATACGCAGTATTTT.

This clonotype was recorded a few times. The chain joins TRBV9 to TRBJ1-2, with D uncertain. The CDR3 has 14 residues. Trimming removed 3 bases from V and 0 bases from J, with 9 bases in between. Germline CDR1 and CDR2: SGDLS and YYNGEE. The CDR3 protein is CASSARPSNYGYTF. In DNA, the CDR3 is TGTGCCAGCAGCGCCAGGCCGTCTAACTATGGCTACACCTTC.

The V and J genes are TRBV14 and TRBJ2-1; the match to TRBD2 covers 11 bases. There are 19 residues in the CDR3. CDR1 is SGHDN, CDR2 FVKESK, per germline. The trim removed 0 bases at V and 3 bases at J, leaving 10 bases unmatched. CDR3 nucleotides: TGTGCCAGCAGCCAAGATAATTTCGTGCTAGCGGGGGGCTACAATGAGCAGTTCTTC. Protein sequence: CASSQDNFVLAGGYNEQFF.

This clonotype has at least ten counts. V is TRBV11-1 and J is TRBJ2-2; 7 bases align to TRBD1. The V gene end was trimmed by 5 bases and the J gene end by 2 bases; junction bases not matched to a gene: 8. The CDR3 totals 16 residues. CDR1 and CDR2 from the germline V gene are SGHAT and FQDESV (reference sequence). Written as DNA, the CDR3 is TGTGCCAGCAGCCCCAGGGACAGCTTCAACACCGGGGAGCTGTTTTTT. The encoded protein is CASSPRDSFNTGELFF.